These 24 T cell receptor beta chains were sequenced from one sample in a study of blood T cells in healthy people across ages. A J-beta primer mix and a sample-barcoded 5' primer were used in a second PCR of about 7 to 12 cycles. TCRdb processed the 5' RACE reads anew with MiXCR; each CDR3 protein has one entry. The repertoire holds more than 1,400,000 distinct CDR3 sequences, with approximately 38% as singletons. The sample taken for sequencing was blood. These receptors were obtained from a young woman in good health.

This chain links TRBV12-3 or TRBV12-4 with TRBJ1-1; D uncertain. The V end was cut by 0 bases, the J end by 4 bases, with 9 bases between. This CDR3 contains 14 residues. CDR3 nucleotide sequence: TGTGCCAGCAGTTTAGCAGGGAGTGTCACTGAAGCTTTCTTT. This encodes CASSLAGSVTEAFF.

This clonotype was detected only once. CDR3 region: CASSERDRGPLIQPQHF. CDR3 bases: TGTGCCAGCAGCGAAAGGGACAGGGGGCCGTTGATTCAGCCCCAGCATTTT. This chain uses TRBV6-1 with TRBJ1-5; 12 nucleotides match TRBD1. The germline gives CDR1 MNHNS, CDR2 SASEGT. The CDR3 loop spans 17 amino acids. Unmatched junction bases numbered 12, after V lost 6 bases and J lost 6 bases.

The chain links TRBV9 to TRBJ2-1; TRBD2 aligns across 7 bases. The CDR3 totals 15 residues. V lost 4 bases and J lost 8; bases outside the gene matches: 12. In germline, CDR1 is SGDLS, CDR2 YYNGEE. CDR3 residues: CASSPPSRGVDEQFF. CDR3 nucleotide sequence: TGTGCCAGCAGCCCCCCCAGTCGGGGGGTGGATGAGCAGTTCTTC.

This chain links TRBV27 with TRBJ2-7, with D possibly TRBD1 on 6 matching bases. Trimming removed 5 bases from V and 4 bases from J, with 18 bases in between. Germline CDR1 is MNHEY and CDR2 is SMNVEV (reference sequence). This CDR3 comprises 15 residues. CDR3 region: CASSAPGTHSYEQYF. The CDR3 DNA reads TGTGCCAGCAGTGCCCCCGGGACACACTCTTACGAGCAGTACTTC.

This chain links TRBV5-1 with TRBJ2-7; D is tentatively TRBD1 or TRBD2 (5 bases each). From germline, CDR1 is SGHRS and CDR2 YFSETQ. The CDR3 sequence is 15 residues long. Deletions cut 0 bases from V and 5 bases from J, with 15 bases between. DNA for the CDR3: TGCGCCAGCAGCTTGGTGGGGACGTCCAACAACGAGCAGTACTTC. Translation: CASSLVGTSNNEQYF.

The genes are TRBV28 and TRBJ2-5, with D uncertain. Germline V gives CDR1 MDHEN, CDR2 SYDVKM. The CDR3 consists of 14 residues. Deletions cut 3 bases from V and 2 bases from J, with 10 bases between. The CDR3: CASSFSAAQETQYF. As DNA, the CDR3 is TGTGCCAGCAGTTTTTCGGCAGCGCAAGAGACCCAGTACTTC.

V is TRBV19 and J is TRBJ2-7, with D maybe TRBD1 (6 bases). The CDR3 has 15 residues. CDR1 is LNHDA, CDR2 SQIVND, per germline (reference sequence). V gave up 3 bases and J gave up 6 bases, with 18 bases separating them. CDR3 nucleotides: TGTGCCAGTAGTATTAGGTGGGACATAGAAGGCGAGCAGTACTTC. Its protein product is CASSIRWDIEGEQYF. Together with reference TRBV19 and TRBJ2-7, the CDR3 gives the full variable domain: DGGITQSPKYLFRKEGQNVTLSCEQNLNHDAMYWYRQDPGQGLRLIYYSQIVNDFQKGDIAEGYSVSREKKESFPLTVTSAQKNPTAFYLCASSIRWDIEGEQYFGPGTRLTVT.

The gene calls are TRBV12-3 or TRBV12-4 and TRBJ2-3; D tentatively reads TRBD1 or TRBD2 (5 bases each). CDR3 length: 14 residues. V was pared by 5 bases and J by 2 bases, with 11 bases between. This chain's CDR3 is CASSPSGHTDTQYF. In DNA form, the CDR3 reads TGTGCCAGCAGTCCAAGCGGACACACAGATACGCAGTATTTT.

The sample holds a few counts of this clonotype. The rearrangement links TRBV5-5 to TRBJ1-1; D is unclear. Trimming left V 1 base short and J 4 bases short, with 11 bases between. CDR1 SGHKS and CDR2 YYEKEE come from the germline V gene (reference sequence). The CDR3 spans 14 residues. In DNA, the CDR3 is TGTGCCAGCAGCTTGAATGTTCGGGGCACTGAAGCTTTCTTT. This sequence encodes CASSLNVRGTEAFF.

The CDR3 DNA sequence: TGTGCCAGCAGCTTAGTGGGGGGGCAGTACAATGAGCAGTTCTTC. It encodes CASSLVGGQYNEQFF. V and J are TRBV11-2 and TRBJ2-1; a possible D gene is TRBD2 (7 bases). CDR3 length: 15 amino acids. V lost 1 base and J 4 bases, leaving 11 bases between the germline ends. Germline V gives CDR1 SGHAT, CDR2 FQNNGV.

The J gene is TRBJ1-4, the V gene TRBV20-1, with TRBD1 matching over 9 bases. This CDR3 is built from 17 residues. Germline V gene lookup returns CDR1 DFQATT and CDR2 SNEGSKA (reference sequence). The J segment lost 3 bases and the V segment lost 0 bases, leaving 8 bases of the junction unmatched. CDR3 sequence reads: CSARDRVTGGPNEKLFF. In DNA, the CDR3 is TGCAGTGCTAGAGATAGGGTGACAGGGGGACCTAATGAAAAACTGTTTTTT.

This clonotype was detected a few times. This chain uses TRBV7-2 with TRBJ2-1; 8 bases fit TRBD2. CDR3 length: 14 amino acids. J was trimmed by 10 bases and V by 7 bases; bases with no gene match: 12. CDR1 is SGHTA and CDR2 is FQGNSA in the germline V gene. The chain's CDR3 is CASTYRTSPKEQFF. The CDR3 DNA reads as TGTGCCAGCACCTACCGGACTAGCCCAAAAGAGCAGTTCTTC.

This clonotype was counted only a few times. DNA for the CDR3: TGTGCCAGCAGTTTAATGGGCGGTTCCTACGAGCAGTACTTC. Amino acids: CASSLMGGSYEQYF. The chain is built from TRBV27 and TRBJ2-7; no reliable D call. The CDR3 runs 14 residues. The V gene lost 2 bases and the J gene lost 1 base, with 9 bases spanning the gap. CDR1 and CDR2 (germline): MNHEY, SMNVEV (reference sequence).

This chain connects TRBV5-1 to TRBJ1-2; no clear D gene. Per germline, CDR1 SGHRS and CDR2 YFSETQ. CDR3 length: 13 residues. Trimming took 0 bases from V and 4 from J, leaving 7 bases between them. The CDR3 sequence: CASSLEWSYGYTF. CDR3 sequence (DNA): TGCGCCAGCAGCTTGGAATGGAGCTATGGCTACACCTTC.

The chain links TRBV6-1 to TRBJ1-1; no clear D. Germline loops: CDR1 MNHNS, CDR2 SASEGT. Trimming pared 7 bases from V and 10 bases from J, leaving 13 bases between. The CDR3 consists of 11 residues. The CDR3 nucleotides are TGTGCCAGCACTCAGGAGATAGGAGCTTTCTTT. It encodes CASTQEIGAFF.

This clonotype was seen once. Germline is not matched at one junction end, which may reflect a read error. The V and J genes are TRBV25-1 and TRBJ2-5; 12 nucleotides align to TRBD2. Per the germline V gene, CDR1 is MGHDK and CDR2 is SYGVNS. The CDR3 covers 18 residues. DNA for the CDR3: TGTGCCATCAGTGAATATCGGACTAGCGGGATTCGAGACAATGAGCAGTACTTC. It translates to CAISEYRTSGIRDNEQYF.

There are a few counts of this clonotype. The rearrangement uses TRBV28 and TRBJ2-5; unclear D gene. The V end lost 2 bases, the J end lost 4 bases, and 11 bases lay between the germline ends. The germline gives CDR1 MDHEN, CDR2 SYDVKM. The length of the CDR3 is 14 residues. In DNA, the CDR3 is TGTGCCAGCAGTTTAGTTTTAGCTCGAGAGACCCAGTACTTC. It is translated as CASSLVLARETQYF.

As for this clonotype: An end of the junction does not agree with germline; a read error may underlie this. The CDR3 spells CASTRQGLGMNTESFF. The CDR3 coding sequence is TGTGCCAGCACGCGACAGGGCTTGGGGATGAACACTGAATCTTTCTTT. The chain has TRBV6-1 and TRBJ1-1; 7 bases are a match to TRBD1. This CDR3 region has 16 residues. Germline assignment: CDR1 MNHNS and CDR2 SASEGT.

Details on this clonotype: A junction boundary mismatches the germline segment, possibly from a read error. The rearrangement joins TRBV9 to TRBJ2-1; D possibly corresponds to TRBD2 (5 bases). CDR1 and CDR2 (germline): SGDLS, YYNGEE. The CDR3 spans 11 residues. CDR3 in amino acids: CAGSLSGEQFF. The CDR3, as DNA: TGTGCCGGCAGCCTCAGCGGTGAGCAGTTCTTC.

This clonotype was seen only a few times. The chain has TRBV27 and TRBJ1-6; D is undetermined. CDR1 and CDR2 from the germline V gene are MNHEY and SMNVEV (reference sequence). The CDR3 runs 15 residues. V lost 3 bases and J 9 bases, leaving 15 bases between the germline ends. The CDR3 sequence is CASSFRTDGISPLHF. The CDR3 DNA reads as TGTGCCAGCAGTTTTCGGACCGATGGGATTTCACCCCTCCACTTT.

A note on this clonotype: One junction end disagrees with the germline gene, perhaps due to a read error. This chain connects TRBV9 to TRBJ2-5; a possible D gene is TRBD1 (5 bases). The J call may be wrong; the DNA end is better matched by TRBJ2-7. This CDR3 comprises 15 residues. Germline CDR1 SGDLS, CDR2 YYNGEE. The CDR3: CVSSVAPGRDYEQYF. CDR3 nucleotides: TGTGTCAGCAGCGTAGCCCCCGGCAGGGACTACGAGCAGTACTTC.

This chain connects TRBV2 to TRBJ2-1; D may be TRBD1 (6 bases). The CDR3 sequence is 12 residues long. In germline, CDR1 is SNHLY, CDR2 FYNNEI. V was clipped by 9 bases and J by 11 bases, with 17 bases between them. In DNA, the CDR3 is TGTGCCAGGGGGGCGACAGGTCTTCAGCAGTTCTTC. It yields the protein CARGATGLQQFF.

The CDR3 nucleotides read TGCGCCGAGGACAGCCGGAGATGCGACAATGAGCAGTTCTTC. Translating it yields CAEDSRRCDNEQFF. V and J are TRBV10-1 and TRBJ2-1; D possibly corresponds to TRBD1 (6 bases). Germline V gives CDR1 WNHNN, CDR2 SYGVQD (reference sequence). V dropped 11 bases and J dropped 5 bases, with 19 bases sitting between them. CDR3 length equals 14 residues.

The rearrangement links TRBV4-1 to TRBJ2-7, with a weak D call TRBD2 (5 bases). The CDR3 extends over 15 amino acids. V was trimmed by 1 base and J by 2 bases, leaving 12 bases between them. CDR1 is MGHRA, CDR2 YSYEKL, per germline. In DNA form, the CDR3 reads TGCGCCAGCAGCCAAGCTTTTAGAGGGACCTACGAGCAGTACTTC. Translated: CASSQAFRGTYEQYF.